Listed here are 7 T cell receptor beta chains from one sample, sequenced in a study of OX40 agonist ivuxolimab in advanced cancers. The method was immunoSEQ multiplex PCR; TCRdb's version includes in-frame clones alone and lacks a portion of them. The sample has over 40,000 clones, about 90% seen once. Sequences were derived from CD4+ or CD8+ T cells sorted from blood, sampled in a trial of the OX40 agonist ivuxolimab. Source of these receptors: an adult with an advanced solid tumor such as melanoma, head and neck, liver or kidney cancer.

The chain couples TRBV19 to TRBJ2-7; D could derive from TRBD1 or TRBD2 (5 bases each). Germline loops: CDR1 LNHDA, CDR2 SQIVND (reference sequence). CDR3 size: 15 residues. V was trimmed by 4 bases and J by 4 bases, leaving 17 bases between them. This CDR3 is CASSTGRTLTYEQYF. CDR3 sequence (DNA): TGTGCCAGTAGTACGGGACGGACGCTGACTTACGAGCAGTACTTC.

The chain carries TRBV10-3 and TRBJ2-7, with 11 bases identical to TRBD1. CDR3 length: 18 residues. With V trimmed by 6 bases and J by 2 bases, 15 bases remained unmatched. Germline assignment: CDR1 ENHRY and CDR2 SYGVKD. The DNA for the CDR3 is TGTGCCATCAGCACCGGGACAGGGGGTCGCGGGGCCCCCTACGAGCAGTACTTC. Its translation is CAISTGTGGRGAPYEQYF.

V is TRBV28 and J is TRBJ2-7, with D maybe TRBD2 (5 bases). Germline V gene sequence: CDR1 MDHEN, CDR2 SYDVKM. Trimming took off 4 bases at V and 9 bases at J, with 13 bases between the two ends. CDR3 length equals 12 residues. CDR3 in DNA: TGTGCCAGCAGTTCCTCCAGTCGGGGGCAGTACTTC. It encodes CASSSSSRGQYF. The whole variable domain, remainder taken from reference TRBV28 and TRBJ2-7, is DVKVTQSSRYLVKRTGEKVFLECVQDMDHENMFWYRQDPGLGLRLIYFSYDVKMKEKGDIPEGYSVSREKKERFSLILESASTNQTSMYLCASSSSSRGQYFGPGTRLTVT.

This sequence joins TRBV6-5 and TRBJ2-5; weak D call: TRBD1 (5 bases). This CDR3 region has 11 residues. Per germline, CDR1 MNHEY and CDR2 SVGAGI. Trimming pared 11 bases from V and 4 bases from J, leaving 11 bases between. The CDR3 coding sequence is TGTGCCGCTGGAAGGGGAGAGACCCAGTACTTC. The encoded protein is CAAGRGETQYF.

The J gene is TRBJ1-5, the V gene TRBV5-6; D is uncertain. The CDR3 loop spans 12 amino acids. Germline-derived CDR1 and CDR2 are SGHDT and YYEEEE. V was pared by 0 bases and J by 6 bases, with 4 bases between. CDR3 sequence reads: CASSLVGQPQHF. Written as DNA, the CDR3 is TGTGCCAGCAGCTTGGTGGGTCAGCCCCAGCATTTT. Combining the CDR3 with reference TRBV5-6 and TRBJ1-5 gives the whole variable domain DAGVTQSPTHLIKTRGQQVTLRCSPKSGHDTVSWYQQALGQGPQFIFQYYEEEERQRGNFPDRFSGHQFPNYSSELNVNALLLGDSALYLCASSLVGQPQHFGDGTRLSIL.

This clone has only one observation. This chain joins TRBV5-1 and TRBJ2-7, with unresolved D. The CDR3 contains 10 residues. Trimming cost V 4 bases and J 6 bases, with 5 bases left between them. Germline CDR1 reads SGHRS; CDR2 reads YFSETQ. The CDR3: CASSGIEQYF. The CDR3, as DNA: TGCGCCAGCAGCGGTATCGAGCAGTACTTC.

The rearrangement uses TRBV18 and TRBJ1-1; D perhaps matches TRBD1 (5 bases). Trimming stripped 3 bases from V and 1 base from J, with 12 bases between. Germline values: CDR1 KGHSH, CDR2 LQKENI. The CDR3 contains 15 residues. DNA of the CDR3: TGTGCCAGCTCACCTCGAGAGACAGCGAACACTGAAGCTTTCTTT. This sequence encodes CASSPRETANTEAFF.